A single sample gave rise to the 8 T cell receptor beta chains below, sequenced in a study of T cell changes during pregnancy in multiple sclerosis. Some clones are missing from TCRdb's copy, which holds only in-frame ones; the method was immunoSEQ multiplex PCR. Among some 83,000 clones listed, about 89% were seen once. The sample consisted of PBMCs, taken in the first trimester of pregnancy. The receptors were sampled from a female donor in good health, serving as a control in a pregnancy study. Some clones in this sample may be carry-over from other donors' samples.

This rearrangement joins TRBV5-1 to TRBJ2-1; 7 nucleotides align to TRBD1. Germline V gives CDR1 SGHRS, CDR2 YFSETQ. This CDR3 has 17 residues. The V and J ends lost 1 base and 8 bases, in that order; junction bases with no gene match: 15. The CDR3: CASSLRETGKIGDEQFF. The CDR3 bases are TGCGCCAGCAGCTTGAGAGAGACAGGGAAGATCGGGGATGAGCAGTTCTTC.

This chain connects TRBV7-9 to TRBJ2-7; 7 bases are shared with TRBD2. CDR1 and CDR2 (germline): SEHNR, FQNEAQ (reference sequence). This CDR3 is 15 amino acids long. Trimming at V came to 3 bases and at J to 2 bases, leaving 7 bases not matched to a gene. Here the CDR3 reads CASSFVVAGPYEQYF. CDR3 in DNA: TGTGCCAGCAGCTTTGTGGTAGCGGGCCCCTACGAGCAGTACTTC.

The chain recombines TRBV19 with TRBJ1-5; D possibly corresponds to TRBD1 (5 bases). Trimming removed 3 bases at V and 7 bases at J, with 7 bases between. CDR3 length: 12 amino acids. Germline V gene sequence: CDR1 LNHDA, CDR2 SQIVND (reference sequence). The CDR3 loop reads CASSMGLQPQHF. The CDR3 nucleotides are TGTGCCAGTAGTATGGGACTACAGCCCCAGCATTTT.

The CDR3 DNA sequence: TGTGCCACCAGCAGAGGACTGGTGACTAGCGGCACAGATACGCAGTATTTT. Protein product: CATSRGLVTSGTDTQYF. J is TRBJ2-3 and V is TRBV15, with 8 bases lining up with TRBD2. Germline-derived CDR1 and CDR2 are LNHNV and YYDKDF (reference sequence). V shed 1 base and J 1 base; nucleotides not matched to a gene: 7. The length of the CDR3 is 17 residues.

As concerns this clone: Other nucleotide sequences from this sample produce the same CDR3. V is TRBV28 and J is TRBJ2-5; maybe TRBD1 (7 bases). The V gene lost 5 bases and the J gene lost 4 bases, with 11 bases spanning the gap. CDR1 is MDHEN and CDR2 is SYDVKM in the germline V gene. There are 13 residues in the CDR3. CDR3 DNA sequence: TGTGCCAGCAGTCCAGGGGGGAGAGAGACCCAGTACTTC. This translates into CASSPGGRETQYF. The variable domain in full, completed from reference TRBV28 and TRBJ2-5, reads DVKVTQSSRYLVKRTGEKVFLECVQDMDHENMFWYRQDPGLGLRLIYFSYDVKMKEKGDIPEGYSVSREKKERFSLILESASTNQTSMYLCASSPGGRETQYFGPGTRLLVL.

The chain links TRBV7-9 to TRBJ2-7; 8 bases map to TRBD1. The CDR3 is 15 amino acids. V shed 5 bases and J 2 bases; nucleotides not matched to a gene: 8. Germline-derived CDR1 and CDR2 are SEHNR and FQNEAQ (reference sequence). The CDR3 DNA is TGTGCCAGCAGCGCCGGAGGGACAGGTGCCTACGAGCAGTACTTC. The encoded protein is CASSAGGTGAYEQYF.

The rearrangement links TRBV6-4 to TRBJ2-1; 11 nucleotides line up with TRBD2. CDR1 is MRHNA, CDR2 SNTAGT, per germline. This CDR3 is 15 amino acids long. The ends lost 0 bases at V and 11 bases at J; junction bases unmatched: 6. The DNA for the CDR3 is TGTGCCAGCAGTGACTCGTCTAGCGGGGGGAGTCAGCAGTTCTTC. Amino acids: CASSDSSSGGSQQFF.

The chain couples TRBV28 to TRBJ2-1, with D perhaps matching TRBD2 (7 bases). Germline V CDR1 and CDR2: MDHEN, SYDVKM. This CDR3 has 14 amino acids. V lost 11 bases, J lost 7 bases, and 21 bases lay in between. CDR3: CAAAGRGATNEQFF. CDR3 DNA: TGTGCCGCCGCGGGCCGGGGGGCGACGAATGAGCAGTTCTTC.